The present TCR beta chain was sequenced within a study of somatic mutations in cytotoxic T cells in rheumatoid arthritis. Study-level results: Per patient, the largest CD8+ clone was found to exceed 20% of CD8+ cells in about an eighth of the roughly 65 cases. The slight TRBV07 underrepresentation in rheumatoid arthritis patients received no adjustment for multiple comparisons. Levels of CD8+ T-cell clonality in rheumatoid arthritis patients were statistically indistinguishable from those seen in age-matched healthy controls, with no significant difference.

Note on this clone: What it binds is unknown.

Using positive magnetic bead selection on an AutoMACS, CD4+ and CD8+ cells were isolated, after which their purity was checked by flow cytometry. The V end lost 3 bases, the J end lost 5 bases, and 11 bases lay between the germline ends. The CDR3 is 14 amino acids. Germline V gives CDR1 KGHSH, CDR2 LQKENI. Repertoires were generated with immunoSEQ multiplex PCR, while TCRdb's copy carries only in-frame clones and drops some. The sample has 15,000 to 25,000 clones, roughly four fifths seen once. The material sequenced was CD8+ T cells sorted from blood. The rearrangement joins TRBV18 to TRBJ2-1; perhaps TRBD1 as D (6 bases). This TCR derives from a woman aged 50 to 65 in good health. CDR3 DNA: TGTGCCAGCTCACCCCGGGACATCAACAATGAGCAGTTCTTC. Its translation is CASSPRDINNEQFF. The variable domain in full, with the rest retrieved from reference TRBV18 and TRBJ2-1, is NAGVMQNPRHLVRRRGQEARLRCSPMKGHSHVYWYRQLPEEGLKFMVYLQKENIIDESGMPKERFSAEFPKEGPSILRIQQVVRGDSAAYFCASSPRDINNEQFFGPGTRLTVL.